Here is one T cell receptor (beta chain) with its context. The antigen remains undetermined. The entry originates in a study of blood T cells in healthy people across ages. A second PCR of 7 to 11 cycles used a sample-barcoded 5' primer and a J-beta primer mix. Each cDNA molecule carried a tag from a template-switch adaptor that contained 12 random nucleotides. TCRdb re-derived calls from the 5' RACE reads in MiXCR, one entry per CDR3 protein. The sample has around 800,000 distinct CDR3 sequences, about a quarter seen once. Study-level findings and limits: PBMCs were not sorted, which prevented a conclusive comparison of naive versus antigen-experienced cells.

Germline-derived CDR1 and CDR2 are MDHEN and SYDVKM. This CDR3 comprises 13 residues. These data were likewise used in another study, on T cells of mothers and their children. From that second work: Thymic selection molds TCR recombination products alike in related and unrelated pairs.

The V gene is TRBV28, the J gene TRBJ2-5; D possibly matches TRBD1 or TRBD2 (5 bases each). The DNA matches TRBJ2-1 better at its end, which makes the J call doubtful. The sample consisted of blood. The receptor was isolated from a boy aged 10-17 years in good health. CDR3 coding DNA: TGTGCCAGCAGTCCCCCGCCCGCAGGGACGCAGTTCTTC. Translation: CASSPPPAGTQFF.